The clone carrying this TCR beta chain was counted many times. Its antigen is still unknown. Reverse transcription of approximately 500 ng total RNA with a constant-region primer produced TCR beta cDNA. Three nested multiplex PCR rounds, a slightly modified ARM-PCR, produced the libraries for TCR beta. TRBV1-TRBV30 forward primers paired with a C-beta reverse primer were used in the first two PCR rounds, which ran roughly 9 cycles each. TCRdb reprocessed the multiplex PCR reads via MiXCR and lists one record per CDR3 protein. The table includes 95,000 to 150,000 distinct CDR3 sequences, 50% to 80% detected once. Scientists recovered RNA and DNA together from approximately 20-30 mg of unsorted bulk tissue. The sample comes from a study of tumor-infiltrating lymphocytes in primary liver carcinoma. Study-level information: Each of the samples returned roughly 3.65 to 7.5 million productive TCRbeta reads (a yield similar across tissue types).

The ends were cut back, 7 bases at V and 6 bases at J, with 18 bases in the middle. CDR1 is MNHNY, CDR2 SVGAGI, per germline (reference sequence). The CDR3 totals 15 residues. The study, taken as a whole, reports: Merely about 7-25% of top clones occurred in all five tumor regions. Tumor region pairs shared more overlap than did tumor-adjacent and tumor-blood pairs.

The chain combines TRBV6-6 with TRBJ1-4; the D is unclear. The sequencing sample was made of liver tumor tissue from sampling region 3. Specified subset: tumor region T3, left-lateral pole. The TCR was taken from an older woman with primary liver carcinoma and hepatitis B virus infection. The chain's CDR3 is CASTLRSTFDEKLFF. Here the CDR3 DNA reads TGTGCCAGCACTCTCAGGAGTACGTTTGATGAAAAACTGTTTTTT.